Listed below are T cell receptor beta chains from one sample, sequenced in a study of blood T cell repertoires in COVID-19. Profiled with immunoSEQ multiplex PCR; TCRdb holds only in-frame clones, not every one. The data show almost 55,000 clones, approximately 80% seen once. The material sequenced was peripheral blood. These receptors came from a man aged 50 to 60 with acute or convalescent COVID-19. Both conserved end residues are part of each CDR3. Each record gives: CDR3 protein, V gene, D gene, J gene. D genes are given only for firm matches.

CASSLWGEGYNEQFF,TRBV27,TRBD2,TRBJ2-1
CASSHRDRDFYGYTF,TRBV18,TRBD1,TRBJ1-2
CASSQDFNYEQYF,TRBV4-1,NA,TRBJ2-7
CASRPPGLAGGYNEQFF,TRBV28,TRBD2,TRBJ2-1
CASSQGDSSYNEQFF,TRBV3-1/TRBV3-2,NA,TRBJ2-1
CASRRDRATGELFF,TRBV11-3,TRBD1,TRBJ2-2
CASSYRLRSGNTIYF,TRBV2,NA,TRBJ1-3
CASSPSGQFYEQYF,TRBV7-8,NA,TRBJ2-7
CASSLGQLYEQYF,TRBV5-6,NA,TRBJ2-7
CASSIDRVVGSNQPQHF,TRBV19,NA,TRBJ1-5
CASSLEVWSSGANVLTF,TRBV5-5,NA,TRBJ2-6
CAWSSGGHNSPLHF,TRBV30,TRBD1,TRBJ1-6
CASSAAPGYHSPLHF,TRBV5-6,NA,TRBJ1-6
CASSKVITTPYEQYF,TRBV21-1,NA,TRBJ2-7
CASSYGGVGEKLFF,TRBV6-5,NA,TRBJ1-4
CASSQARDYEQYF,TRBV4-1,NA,TRBJ2-7
CASSEGQANYGYTF,TRBV5-1,TRBD1,TRBJ1-2
CASSPSHGETQYF,TRBV3-1/TRBV3-2,NA,TRBJ2-5
CASSLDRGLEQYF,TRBV5-5,TRBD1,TRBJ2-7
CASSQGTAYNEQFF,TRBV7-9,TRBD1,TRBJ2-1
CASSVSPGGSSYEQYF,TRBV2,NA,TRBJ2-7
CSASDRVNSPLHF,TRBV20-1,TRBD1,TRBJ1-6
CATSRANNSPLHF,TRBV15,NA,TRBJ1-6
CASNEFLSGRGETQYF,TRBV10-2,TRBD2,TRBJ2-5
CASSERTSVTFQREQFF,TRBV27,TRBD2,TRBJ2-1
CATSRLTGEDEQYF,TRBV15,NA,TRBJ2-7
CASSVSSGSIYNEQFF,TRBV7-3,TRBD2,TRBJ2-1
CASSEKQVYEKLFF,TRBV2,NA,TRBJ1-4
CASSLEGTGVLANYGYTF,TRBV11-2,TRBD1,TRBJ1-2